This T cell receptor beta chain was profiled in a study of OX40 agonist ivuxolimab in advanced cancers. Background on the study: One patient with hepatocellular carcinoma and two with cutaneous melanoma, three in all, had partial responses. Study-level results: Both CD4+ and CD8+ T cell populations in blood had undergone clonal expansion by week 6 at 0.1 to 3.0 mg/kg.

CDR3 length equals 17 residues. The V gene's germline CDR1 is SGHTA and CDR2 FQGTGA. V dropped 5 bases and J dropped 4; count of bases not matched to a gene: 13. Clones were sequenced by immunoSEQ multiplex PCR, and TCRdb holds only the in-frame ones, with some missing. In the table there are about 100,000 clones, 91% of which are singletons. As regards this clone: The target antigen is unknown.

This TCR came from an adult with an advanced solid tumor such as melanoma, head and neck, liver or kidney cancer. The sequencing used CD4+ or CD8+ T cells sorted from blood, collected in a trial of the OX40 agonist ivuxolimab. The V call is TRBV7-3, the J call TRBJ2-3, with 9 bases aligning to TRBD2. The CDR3 DNA is TGTGCCAGCAGCCCCGGGTTAGCGGGAGATAGTGCAGATACGCAGTATTTT. Translating it yields CASSPGLAGDSADTQYF.